Each of the 32 T cell receptor beta chains below was sequenced from the same sample in a study of cytomegalovirus exposure and HLA in healthy donors. The study ran its PCR with 60 Vbeta and 13 Jbeta primers. Here immunoSEQ multiplex PCR was the method, and the copy in TCRdb shows in-frame clones only, minus some. The data contain over 90,000 clones, 65% to 80% of them singletons. Material: PBMCs. All receptors come from a woman aged 50 to 60 in good health and CMV-seropositive.

This clone occurred once. This chain joins TRBV28 and TRBJ2-7, with D possibly matching TRBD2 (6 bases). The germline V and J ends were trimmed by 10 bases and 2 bases, with 18 bases remaining between them. CDR1 is MDHEN and CDR2 is SYDVKM in the germline V gene. There are 14 residues in the CDR3. The CDR3 is CATTLSGPPYEQYF. In DNA, the CDR3 is TGTGCCACAACCCTCAGCGGGCCCCCCTACGAGCAGTACTTC.

This chain links TRBV11-2 with TRBJ2-7, with TRBD2 matching 10 bases. CDR1 and CDR2 (germline): SGHAT, FQNNGV. V trimming: 4 bases; J trimming: 3 bases; junction bases outside the gene matches: 9. CDR3 length: 16 residues. CDR3 sequence reads: CASSSNTGLASYEQYF. CDR3 DNA: TGTGCCAGCAGCTCCAATACGGGACTAGCGAGCTACGAGCAGTACTTC.

The V call is TRBV28, the J call TRBJ1-1, with a possible D match to TRBD1 (5 bases). CDR3 length: 18 residues. V gave up 7 bases and J gave up 5 bases, with 29 bases separating them. Per germline, CDR1 MDHEN and CDR2 SYDVKM. CDR3 amino acids: CASKRDPQWRGSRTEAFF. The CDR3 region has the DNA TGTGCCAGCAAGCGAGACCCACAGTGGAGGGGTTCGAGGACTGAAGCTTTCTTT.

The rearrangement joins TRBV7-3 to TRBJ2-1; 7 nucleotides match TRBD2. The germline V gene encodes CDR1 SGHTA and CDR2 FQGTGA. The CDR3 spans 18 residues. V trimming: 1 base; J trimming: 1 base; junction bases outside the gene matches: 10. CDR3: CASSLRASSGLSYNEQFF. CDR3 DNA sequence: TGTGCCAGCAGCTTAAGGGCGTCTAGCGGACTATCCTACAATGAGCAGTTCTTC. The full variable domain, in which reference TRBV7-3 and TRBJ2-1 provide the parts outside the CDR3, is GAGVSQTPSNKVTEKGKYVELRCDPISGHTALYWYRQSLGQGPEFLIYFQGTGAADDSGLPNDRFFAVRPEGSVSTLKIQRTERGDSAVYLCASSLRASSGLSYNEQFFGPGTRLTVL.

This clone was recorded a few times. The CDR3 region has the DNA TGTGCCAGCAGCTCCGGACAGGGGGCGGTGGGTGAAAAACTGTTTTTT. It translates to CASSSGQGAVGEKLFF. The chain couples TRBV5-4 to TRBJ1-4; 11 bases map to TRBD1. CDR1 is SGHNT, CDR2 YYREEE, per germline (reference sequence). The trim removed 3 bases at V and 7 bases at J, leaving 8 bases unmatched. There are 16 residues in the CDR3.

The chain has TRBV11-1 and TRBJ1-2, with unresolved D. Germline V lookup: CDR1 SGHAT, CDR2 FQDESV (reference sequence). V lost 4 bases to trimming and J lost 6 bases, with 12 bases between them. This CDR3 spans 13 amino acids. The CDR3 bases are TGTGCCAGCAGCTCCGACCGAGGAGATGGCTACACCTTC. Amino acids: CASSSDRGDGYTF.

This chain connects TRBV7-2 to TRBJ1-4; 7 bases match TRBD1. V lost 5 bases, J lost 8 bases, and 2 bases stayed unmatched. Germline lookup yields CDR1 SGHTA and CDR2 FQGNSA. This CDR3 contains 12 residues. The CDR3 DNA sequence: TGTGCCAGCAGCGCGGACAGGGAAAAACTGTTTTTT. It is translated as CASSADREKLFF.

This clone was counted once. This chain joins TRBV28 and TRBJ1-4, with 7 bases lining up with TRBD1. The germline CDR1 and CDR2 sequences are MDHEN and SYDVKM. The trim removed 1 base at V and 0 bases at J, leaving 8 bases unmatched. This CDR3 has 18 residues. The CDR3 loop is CASSLSPGQHATNEKLFF. DNA for the CDR3: TGTGCCAGCAGTTTATCTCCGGGACAGCATGCAACTAATGAAAAACTGTTTTTT. Together with reference TRBV28 and TRBJ1-4, the CDR3 gives the full variable domain: DVKVTQSSRYLVKRTGEKVFLECVQDMDHENMFWYRQDPGLGLRLIYFSYDVKMKEKGDIPEGYSVSREKKERFSLILESASTNQTSMYLCASSLSPGQHATNEKLFFGSGTQLSVL.

V is TRBV28 and J is TRBJ1-5, with a weak D call TRBD1 (5 bases). Germline CDR1 reads MDHEN; CDR2 reads SYDVKM. CDR3 length: 14 residues. V lost 5 bases, J lost 4 bases, and 12 bases lay in between. The DNA of the CDR3 is TGTGCCAGCAGTCCCCGACAGACTAATCAGCCCCAGCATTTT. Translation gives CASSPRQTNQPQHF.

CDR3 loop: CASSFGGPSYEQYF. The CDR3 nucleotides are TGTGCCAGCAGCTTCGGCGGGCCGTCCTACGAGCAGTACTTC. This chain links TRBV7-9 with TRBJ2-7; D might be TRBD2 (5 bases). CDR1 SEHNR and CDR2 FQNEAQ come from the germline V gene (reference sequence). The CDR3 is 14 amino acids. V lost 3 bases, J lost 1 base, and 10 bases lay in between.

This CDR3 is CASSSSGFQNDEQFF. CDR3 in DNA: TGTGCCAGCAGCTCATCCGGGTTCCAGAACGATGAGCAGTTCTTC. This chain uses TRBV11-2 with TRBJ2-1, with unresolved D. CDR3 length: 15 amino acids. Between the trimmed V and J ends, which lost 4 bases and 8 bases, there was a span of 18 bases. Germline-derived CDR1 and CDR2 are SGHAT and FQNNGV.

This clone was seen more than once but under ten times. This chain uses TRBV6-7 with TRBJ1-6; D gene uncertain. TRBV6-7 is sorted into the ORF group, with uncertain function. V lost 8 bases to trimming and J lost 0 bases, with 5 bases between them. CDR3 size: 13 residues. In nucleotides, the CDR3 is TGTGCCAGCGGGAGCTCCTATAATTCACCCCTCCACTTT. Translated: CASGSSYNSPLHF.

This rearrangement joins TRBV29-1 to TRBJ2-5, with D tentatively TRBD2 (5 bases). The end of the DNA aligns better with TRBJ2-7, so the J call may be wrong. This CDR3 comprises 12 residues. The germline gives CDR1 SQVTM, CDR2 ANQGSEA. The CDR3 protein is CSVREGSYEQYF. The DNA for the CDR3 is TGCAGCGTGAGGGAAGGATCCTACGAGCAGTACTTC.

CDR3 in DNA: TGTGCCAGCAGGCTCTTAGGGGCCCGCGGGGCCAACGTCCTGACTTTC. This codes for CASRLLGARGANVLTF. The chain uses TRBV27 and TRBJ2-6; D is perhaps TRBD1 (5 bases). CDR3 length: 16 amino acids. Germline CDR1 and CDR2: MNHEY and SMNVEV (reference sequence). V lost 6 bases and J 4 bases, leaving 16 bases between the germline ends. The whole variable domain, remainder taken from reference TRBV27 and TRBJ2-6, is EAQVTQNPRYLITVTGKKLTVTCSQNMNHEYMSWYRQDPGLGLRQIYYSMNVEVTDKGDVPEGYKVSRKEKRNFPLILESPSPNQTSLYFCASRLLGARGANVLTFGAGSRLTVL.

The chain is built from TRBV5-1 and TRBJ2-7, with D perhaps matching TRBD1 (6 bases). Germline assignment: CDR1 SGHRS and CDR2 YFSETQ. Trimming removed 4 bases at V and 3 bases at J, with 8 bases between. This CDR3 is built from 12 residues. CDR3 amino acids: CASSGGSYEQYF. The CDR3 nucleotides are TGCGCCAGCAGCGGGGGCAGCTACGAGCAGTACTTC.

This clone turned up a few times. The chain uses TRBV19 and TRBJ1-5; TRBD1 matches at 7 bases. J lost 7 bases, V lost 3 bases, and 6 bases had no gene match. The CDR3 totals 14 residues. The germline V gene has CDR1 LNHDA and CDR2 SQIVND (reference sequence). This chain's CDR3 is CASSMRTGLQPQHF. DNA of the CDR3: TGTGCCAGTAGTATGAGGACAGGTCTCCAGCCCCAGCATTTT.

The chain joins TRBV5-6 to TRBJ2-7, with TRBD1 matching over 8 bases. Germline trimming cut 2 bases from V and 4 bases from J; bases unmatched to any gene: 8. The germline V gene has CDR1 SGHDT and CDR2 YYEEEE. The CDR3 is 15 amino acids. In DNA form, the CDR3 reads TGTGCCAGCAGCTTTCGCGGGACAGGACATTACGAGCAGTACTTC. Amino acids: CASSFRGTGHYEQYF.

This chain links TRBV27 with TRBJ1-2, with TRBD1 matching 7 bases. The V segment lost 2 bases and the J segment 4 bases; nucleotides outside the gene matches: 1. Germline assignment: CDR1 MNHEY and CDR2 SMNVEV (reference sequence). The CDR3 is 13 amino acids. The CDR3 spells CASSLAGGYGYTF. The CDR3 DNA follows: TGTGCCAGCAGTTTAGCAGGGGGCTATGGCTACACCTTC.

The chain joins TRBV5-4 to TRBJ2-5; 9 bases agree with TRBD2. This CDR3 has 16 amino acids. CDR1 is SGHNT, CDR2 YYREEE, per germline (reference sequence). The junction had 8 bases not matched to a gene; V was cut back by 0 bases and J by 5 bases. CDR3 bases: TGTGCCAGCAGCTTGGGGGGCGGGAGGGCAGCTGAGACCCAGTACTTC. This encodes CASSLGGGRAAETQYF.

The chain couples TRBV11-2 to TRBJ2-1; the match to TRBD2 covers 7 bases. This CDR3 is 13 amino acids long. Germline loops: CDR1 SGHAT, CDR2 FQNNGV. Trimming at V came to 0 bases and at J to 11 bases, leaving 4 bases not matched to a gene. As DNA, the CDR3 is TGTGCCAGCAGCTTAGATCGACTAGCCCAGCAGTTCTTC. This translates into CASSLDRLAQQFF.

The chain links TRBV7-3 to TRBJ2-7; 8 nucleotides line up with TRBD1. Germline values: CDR1 SGHTA, CDR2 FQGTGA. The CDR3 length is 17 residues. V was clipped by 5 bases and J by 3 bases; unmatched bases: 15. The CDR3 coding sequence is TGTGCCAGCAGCCTCCTAGGGGGGACAGGCCTCTTCTACGAGCAGTACTTC. This gives the protein CASSLLGGTGLFYEQYF.

The genes are TRBV19 and TRBJ1-4, with a weak D call TRBD1 (5 bases). The CDR3 contains 17 residues. Trimming left V 4 bases short and J 0 bases short, with 15 bases between. Germline CDR1 LNHDA, CDR2 SQIVND (reference sequence). The CDR3, as DNA: TGTGCCAGTAGTAGGCCGGCGGACACCTCAACTAATGAAAAACTGTTTTTT. Its protein is CASSRPADTSTNEKLFF.

The V gene is TRBV6-5, the J gene TRBJ2-3; 7 nucleotides line up with TRBD1. Losses at the gene ends were 0 bases for V and 3 bases for J; bases not matched to a gene: 3. CDR1 MNHEY and CDR2 SVGAGI come from the germline V gene. CDR3 size: 15 residues. Here the CDR3 reads CASSYSGTDTDTQYF. Written as DNA, the CDR3 is TGTGCCAGCAGTTACTCCGGGACAGATACAGATACGCAGTATTTT.

V is TRBV7-9 and J is TRBJ1-1, with a possible D match to TRBD1 (6 bases). Germline CDR1 is SEHNR and CDR2 is FQNEAQ (reference sequence). The CDR3 covers 14 residues. V was cut by 6 bases and J by 1 base, with 12 bases left in between. The CDR3 spells CASRPRGGNTEAFF. CDR3 bases: TGTGCCAGCAGACCCCGAGGGGGGAACACTGAAGCTTTCTTT.

The rearrangement uses TRBV6-1 and TRBJ1-5; tentative D call: TRBD1 (6 bases). The germline V and J ends were trimmed by 6 bases and 4 bases, with 10 bases remaining between them. Germline V lookup: CDR1 MNHNS, CDR2 SASEGT. This CDR3 has 13 residues. CDR3 loop: CASSRTVNQPQHF. The CDR3 bases are TGTGCCAGCAGCAGGACAGTTAATCAGCCCCAGCATTTT.

This chain links TRBV27 with TRBJ2-1, with 9 bases identical to TRBD2. The trim removed 6 bases at V and 6 bases at J, leaving 6 bases unmatched. This CDR3 spans 14 amino acids. Germline assignment: CDR1 MNHEY and CDR2 SMNVEV (reference sequence). The CDR3 DNA reads as TGTGCCAGCAGCCGGCCTAGCGGGATCAATGAGCAGTTCTTC. This sequence encodes CASSRPSGINEQFF.

This clone was picked up one time. The chain joins TRBV19 to TRBJ1-1; no reliable D call. The V and J ends lost 8 bases and 4 bases respectively, with 20 bases between them. Germline values: CDR1 LNHDA, CDR2 SQIVND (reference sequence). The CDR3 covers 15 residues. The CDR3: CASQEGYRWVTEAFF. The CDR3 DNA is TGTGCCAGTCAAGAGGGCTATCGATGGGTCACTGAAGCTTTCTTT.

This rearrangement joins TRBV2 to TRBJ2-2; D is perhaps TRBD1 (6 bases). Germline CDR1 and CDR2: SNHLY and FYNNEI. The CDR3 spans 14 residues. The CDR3 spells CATRQGTNTGELFF. For the CDR3, the DNA is TGTGCTACCAGGCAGGGGACGAACACCGGGGAGCTGTTTTTT.

The chain carries TRBV7-2 and TRBJ1-1, with D unclear. Germline CDR1 SGHTA, CDR2 FQGNSA. CDR3 size: 13 residues. Trimming took off 3 bases at V and 3 bases at J, with 8 bases between the two ends. CDR3 coding DNA: TGTGCCAGCAGCTTCGGCGGGGACACTGAAGCTTTCTTT. It encodes CASSFGGDTEAFF.

About this clone: The junction and the germline gene differ at one end; a read error may be behind it. The sample carries other DNA sequences with the same CDR3. The chain joins TRBV28 to TRBJ1-3, with no clear D. Germline V gene data show CDR1 as MDHEN and CDR2 as SYDVKM. The CDR3 runs to 15 residues. CDR3 sequence: CASSLWPGAGNTIYF. The CDR3 bases are TGTGCCAGCAGTTTATGGCCAGGCGCCGGAAACACTATATATTTT.

This chain uses TRBV28 with TRBJ1-1; 8 bases agree with TRBD1. Germline V gene data show CDR1 as MDHEN and CDR2 as SYDVKM. The CDR3 has 15 amino acids. V shed 4 bases and J 1 base; nucleotides not matched to a gene: 5. The CDR3 coding sequence is TGTGCCAGCAGTTACGATCAGGGGGCGAACACTGAAGCTTTCTTT. As protein: CASSYDQGANTEAFF. The full variable domain, with the rest looked up from reference TRBV28 and TRBJ1-1, is DVKVTQSSRYLVKRTGEKVFLECVQDMDHENMFWYRQDPGLGLRLIYFSYDVKMKEKGDIPEGYSVSREKKERFSLILESASTNQTSMYLCASSYDQGANTEAFFGQGTRLTVV.

The chain recombines TRBV5-6 with TRBJ1-2; weak D call: TRBD1 (5 bases). Germline CDR1 SGHDT, CDR2 YYEEEE. The CDR3 runs 16 residues. V was trimmed by 2 bases and J by 2 bases, leaving 16 bases between them. As DNA, the CDR3 is TGTGCCAGCAGCTTTTCATCGGGACTCCTCAACTATGGCTACACCTTC. Amino acids: CASSFSSGLLNYGYTF.